Each of the 20 T cell receptor beta chains below was sequenced from the same sample in a study of T-cell reconstitution after alpha-beta-depleted transplantation in children (dated by TCRdb to 2016 to 2018). The library was generated by PCR. The listed sequencing device is Illumina HiSeq 2500. TCR libraries were prepared with molecular barcoding, using unique molecular identifiers to normalize TCRbeta repertoire quantification. TCRdb reanalyzed the raw reads on its own, using fastp at Q25 for trimming and MiXCR for clone calling, and kept in-frame beta chains. CDR3 protein sequences are deduplicated, and each keeps its most common genes and DNA. The sample yields around 600,000 distinct CDR3 sequences; about 15% were counted once. 0.8% to 1.1% of the sample belongs to the ten largest clones. The source material was PBMCs from the stem cell graft donor, sampled from the stem cell graft. All receptors come from a human donor who donated a stem cell graft to a child with acute myeloid leukemia.

This clonotype was detected only a few times. V is TRBV10-3 and J is TRBJ1-1; D not certain. The CDR3 length is 14 residues. Germline V CDR1 and CDR2: ENHRY, SYGVKD. V was pared by 2 bases and J by 4 bases, with 11 bases between. The CDR3 DNA reads as TGTGCCATCAGTGAGGGACGGAAGAGCACTGAAGCTTTCTTT. Protein sequence: CAISEGRKSTEAFF.

Remarks on this clonotype: This may stem from a read error, because a much larger clone lies one nucleotide away. Lacking the conserved final phenylalanine or tryptophan, this CDR3 likely reflects a read error. V is TRBV29-1 and J is TRBJ2-5; maybe TRBD1 (5 bases). With 0 bases removed from V and 5 bases from J, the gap between germline ends came to 16 bases. The CDR3 loop spans 15 amino acids. Germline V gene data show CDR1 as SQVTM and CDR2 as ANQGSEA. The CDR3 loop is CSVEETTDPGETQYL. For the CDR3, the DNA is TGCAGCGTTGAAGAGACGACAGACCCCGGGGAGACCCAGTACCTC.

This clonotype has more than one count but fewer than ten. This chain's CDR3 is CASSYEGSGYGYTF. The CDR3 nucleotides read TGTGCCAGCAGTTACGAGGGGTCAGGATATGGCTACACCTTC. V is TRBV6-5 and J is TRBJ1-2; a weak D match, TRBD1 (5 bases). V was shortened by 2 bases and J by 5 bases, with 12 bases between the two germline ends. Per the germline V gene, CDR1 is MNHEY and CDR2 is SVGAGI. The CDR3 sequence is 14 residues long.

This clonotype was observed many times. The CDR3 loop is CASSLASLNEQFF. CDR3 coding DNA: TGTGCCAGCAGTTTAGCCTCGTTGAATGAGCAGTTCTTC. The chain recombines TRBV12-3 or TRBV12-4 with TRBJ2-1; the D is unclear. Trimming cost V 0 bases and J 7 bases, with 7 bases left between them. The CDR3 totals 13 residues.

V is TRBV7-9 and J is TRBJ2-3; D not certain. The germline gives CDR1 SEHNR, CDR2 FQNEAQ (reference sequence). The CDR3 is 13 residues long. V was trimmed by 6 bases and J by 2 bases, leaving 9 bases between them. In nucleotides, the CDR3 is TGTGCCAGCAGACCGTGGGACACAGATACGCAGTATTTT. Translated, it gives CASRPWDTDTQYF.

Ten or more counts support this clonotype. The chain has TRBV20-1 and TRBJ1-1, with unresolved D. Trimming left V 6 bases short and J 0 bases short, with 11 bases between. CDR1 and CDR2 (germline): DFQATT, SNEGSKA (reference sequence). CDR3 length: 13 amino acids. The DNA of the CDR3 is TGCAGTGCGATGCCTGGCATGAACACTGAAGCTTTCTTT. Translating it yields CSAMPGMNTEAFF.

This clonotype appeared many times. The chain recombines TRBV10-3 with TRBJ1-6; no reliable D call. The length of the CDR3 is 13 residues. V dropped 3 bases and J dropped 6 bases, with 6 bases sitting between them. Germline CDR1 ENHRY, CDR2 SYGVKD. Here the CDR3 DNA reads TGTGCCATCAGTGACTGGGGTAATTCACCCCTCCACTTT. Translated: CAISDWGNSPLHF.

This clonotype was seen a few times. V usage is TRBV5-1 and J usage is TRBJ1-1; D is undetermined. The CDR3 runs to 14 residues. V lost 0 bases and J lost 3, with 9 bases in between. CDR1 is SGHRS, CDR2 YFSETQ, per germline. The CDR3 bases are TGCGCCAGCAGCTTGGCCAGGTGGGACACTGAAGCTTTCTTT. It encodes CASSLARWDTEAFF.

The chain links TRBV27 to TRBJ2-1; a possible D gene is TRBD1 (6 bases). The germline V gene encodes CDR1 MNHEY and CDR2 SMNVEV (reference sequence). The CDR3 contains 16 residues. V lost 0 bases, J lost 3 bases, and 12 bases lay in between. The CDR3 DNA reads TGTGCCAGCAGTTTATCGCGAGACAGGAGCTACAATGAGCAGTTCTTC. Translating gives CASSLSRDRSYNEQFF.

This clonotype was seen at least ten times. The chain uses TRBV6-1 and TRBJ1-5; TRBD1 is a possible D gene (5 bases). This CDR3 region has 13 residues. Germline loops: CDR1 MNHNS, CDR2 SASEGT. Between the trimmed V and J ends, which lost 4 bases and 7 bases, there was a span of 11 bases. CDR3 sequence (DNA): TGTGCCAGCAGTGGACAGCGAAGGCAGCCCCAGCATTTT. It specifies CASSGQRRQPQHF.

This clonotype was seen repeatedly, ten times or more. As DNA, the CDR3 is TGTGCCACCAGCAGAGATGGGAGACTAGAGGAGACCCAGTACTTC. This gives the protein CATSRDGRLEETQYF. The V call is TRBV15, the J call TRBJ2-5; a possible D gene is TRBD2 (6 bases). V was pared by 0 bases and J by 5 bases, with 13 bases between. Germline assignment: CDR1 LNHNV and CDR2 YYDKDF (reference sequence). This CDR3 has 15 residues. Looking up the rest from reference TRBV15 and TRBJ2-5 gives the full variable domain: DAMVIQNPRYQVTQFGKPVTLSCSQTLNHNVMYWYQQKSSQAPKLLFHYYDKDFNNEADTPDNFQSRRPNTSFCFLDIRSPGLGDTAMYLCATSRDGRLEETQYFGPGTRLLVL.

This clonotype was found a few times. This chain connects TRBV11-1 to TRBJ2-1; D is possibly TRBD2 (5 bases). This CDR3 is 18 amino acids long. The V and J ends lost 7 bases and 4 bases respectively, with 26 bases between them. Per germline, CDR1 SGHAT and CDR2 FQDESV (reference sequence). The CDR3 DNA follows: TGTGCCAGCACCTTGTCCTTAAACACGGGAATTAATTACAATGAGCAGTTCTTC. Encoded protein: CASTLSLNTGINYNEQFF.

Worth noting for this clonotype: Just one base apart from a much larger clone, this may be a read error. The rearrangement joins TRBV20-1 to TRBJ1-1; possibly TRBD1 for D (6 bases). V lost 6 bases and J lost 5, with 19 bases in between. CDR1 DFQATT and CDR2 SNEGSKA come from the germline V gene (reference sequence). The length of the CDR3 is 14 residues. CDR3 loop: CSAVYREGRTEAFF. As DNA, the CDR3 is TGCAGTGCAGTTTACAGGGAAGGTAGGACTGAAGCTTTCTTT.

The genes are TRBV7-6 and TRBJ2-5; 7 bases fit TRBD2. V lost 5 bases, J lost 5 bases, and 8 bases stayed unmatched. Germline-derived CDR1 and CDR2 are SGHVS and FNYEAQ. The CDR3 spans 14 residues. DNA for the CDR3: TGTGCCAGCAGCGGGGGACTATTTTTGGAGACCCAGTACTTC. Its translation: CASSGGLFLETQYF. The complete variable domain, with remaining parts taken from reference TRBV7-6 and TRBJ2-5, reads GAGVSQSPRYKVTKRGQDVALRCDPISGHVSLYWYRQALGQGPEFLTYFNYEAQQDKSGLPNDRFSAERPEGSISTLTIQRTEQRDSAMYRCASSGGLFLETQYFGPGTRLLVL.

There are a few counts of this clonotype. The rearrangement joins TRBV12-3 or TRBV12-4 to TRBJ2-5; no firm D call. V was trimmed by 6 bases and J by 5 bases, leaving 13 bases between them. The CDR3 contains 13 residues. CDR3 loop: CASSGPGVETQYF. CDR3 nucleotides: TGTGCCAGCAGCGGCCCGGGCGTTGAGACCCAGTACTTC.

The V gene is TRBV12-3 or TRBV12-4, the J gene TRBJ1-2; D perhaps matches TRBD1 (6 bases). This CDR3 has 16 residues. V shed 7 bases and J shed 4 bases, with 22 bases lying between them. CDR3 sequence: CASTREQGSQSYGYTF. In DNA form, the CDR3 reads TGTGCCAGCACACGCGAACAGGGATCCCAATCCTATGGCTACACCTTC.

The rearrangement uses TRBV5-5 and TRBJ2-5, with unresolved D. Trimming removed 4 bases from V and 4 bases from J, with 17 bases in between. The germline CDR1 and CDR2 sequences are SGHKS and YYEKEE (reference sequence). This CDR3 has 15 amino acids. CDR3 bases: TGTGCCAGCAGCCCCGAAGGGCGAGATCGAGAGACCCAGTACTTC. Encoded protein: CASSPEGRDRETQYF.

In this sample, this clonotype turned up a few times. The gene calls are TRBV15 and TRBJ2-3; 7 bases agree with TRBD2. The CDR3 is made up of 15 amino acids. The germline V gene has CDR1 LNHNV and CDR2 YYDKDF (reference sequence). Germline trimming cut 0 bases from V and 10 bases from J; bases unmatched to any gene: 10. The CDR3 DNA reads as TGTGCCACCAGCAGAGATGTAAGAACTAGCGCGGCGCAGTATTTT. Translation: CATSRDVRTSAAQYF.

The table lists this clonotype with many counts. The chain links TRBV6-1 to TRBJ1-4, with D possibly matching TRBD1 (6 bases). In germline, CDR1 is MNHNS, CDR2 SASEGT. Deletions cut 5 bases from V and 2 bases from J, with 18 bases between. CDR3 length: 17 residues. The CDR3: CASSPIGGANTNEKLFF. As DNA, the CDR3 is TGTGCCAGCAGTCCCATCGGGGGCGCAAATACTAATGAAAAACTGTTTTTT.

The chain is built from TRBV15 and TRBJ1-1, with a weak D call TRBD1 (5 bases). There are 12 residues in the CDR3. CDR1 LNHNV and CDR2 YYDKDF come from the germline V gene (reference sequence). With 6 bases removed from V and 4 bases from J, the gap between germline ends came to 9 bases. CDR3 bases: TGTGCCACCAGGGGGGTCGGCACTGAAGCTTTCTTT. This encodes CATRGVGTEAFF. Full variable domain (missing parts from reference TRBV15 and TRBJ1-1): DAMVIQNPRYQVTQFGKPVTLSCSQTLNHNVMYWYQQKSSQAPKLLFHYYDKDFNNEADTPDNFQSRRPNTSFCFLDIRSPGLGDTAMYLCATRGVGTEAFFGQGTRLTVV.